This TCR beta chain was retrieved from a study of monozygotic twins with inflammatory bowel disease. Regarding the study as a whole: Varied immunosuppressive treatments among patients may have increased repertoire variability.

As regards this clonotype: Its specificity is not known.

From 3,500 to 4,000 ng of total RNA, each TCR library was prepared. TCRdb reanalyzed the 5' RACE reads and collapses them to one entry per CDR3 protein, without DNA. The sample has over 110,000 distinct CDR3 sequences, and its top ten clones hold less than 3%. Germline-derived CDR1 and CDR2 are SGHTA and FQGNSA. The CDR3 has 16 residues. The TCR was taken from a human donor with ulcerative colitis or Crohn's disease, or a healthy co-twin of an affected twin (not recorded which). The J gene is TRBJ1-2, the V gene TRBV7-2; TCRdb lists TRBD1, though no DNA is available to test this call. The sequencing sample was made of blood. The CDR3 loop is CASRNRGQMGHYGYTF.